Sequencing of this T cell receptor (beta chain) was carried out in a study of cytomegalovirus exposure and HLA in healthy donors. The length of the CDR3 is 14 residues. Between the trimmed V and J ends, which lost 0 bases and 3 bases, there was a span of 9 bases. The germline CDR1 and CDR2 sequences are SGHTA and FQGNSA. The PCR was carried out with 60 Vbeta primers and 13 Jbeta primers. Clones were sequenced by immunoSEQ multiplex PCR, and TCRdb holds only the in-frame ones, with some missing. The table includes under 250,000 clones, around three quarters detected once. The sequenced sample consisted of PBMCs. The sequence was collected from a man aged 30 to 45 in good health and CMV-seronegative. This rearrangement joins TRBV7-2 to TRBJ2-7, with D perhaps TRBD2 (6 bases). The CDR3 DNA is TGTGCCAGCAGCTTAGCGGGACTGAACTACGAGCAGTACTTC. Its translation: CASSLAGLNYEQYF.